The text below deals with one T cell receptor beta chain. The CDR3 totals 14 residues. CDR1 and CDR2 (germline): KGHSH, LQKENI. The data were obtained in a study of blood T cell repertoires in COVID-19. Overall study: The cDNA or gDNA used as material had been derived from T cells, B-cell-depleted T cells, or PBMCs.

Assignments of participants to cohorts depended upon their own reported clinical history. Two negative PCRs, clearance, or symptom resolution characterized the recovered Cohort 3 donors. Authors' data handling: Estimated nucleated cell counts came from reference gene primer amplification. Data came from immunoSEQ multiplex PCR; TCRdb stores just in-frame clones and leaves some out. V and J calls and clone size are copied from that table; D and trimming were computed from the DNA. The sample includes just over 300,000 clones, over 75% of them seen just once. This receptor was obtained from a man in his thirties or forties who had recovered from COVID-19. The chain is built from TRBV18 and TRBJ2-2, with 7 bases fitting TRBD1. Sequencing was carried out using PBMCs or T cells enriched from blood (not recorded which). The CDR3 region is CAGKGGANTGELFF. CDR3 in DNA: TGTGCAGGAAAAGGGGGCGCGAACACCGGGGAGCTGTTTTTT.